Below, one T cell receptor beta chain is given with its context. These data originate in a study of shared clonotypes between healthy human individuals. The CDR3 loop spans 15 amino acids. The V and J ends lost 1 base and 6 bases respectively, with 13 bases between them. CDR1 is KGHSH and CDR2 is LQKENI in the germline V gene. Some clones are missing from TCRdb's copy, which holds only in-frame ones; the method was immunoSEQ multiplex PCR. This repertoire shows about 1.5 million clones, approximately 98% found once; its top ten account for roughly 0.45%. This sequence was found in a man aged 30 to 39 in good health. The chain links TRBV18 to TRBJ2-1; possibly TRBD1 for D (5 bases). The sequencing sample was made of naive CD4+ T cells sorted from blood. As to subset: CD45RA+ positively selected. CDR3: CASSPLVTGINEQFF. The CDR3, as DNA: TGTGCCAGCTCACCACTGGTTACAGGTATCAATGAGCAGTTCTTC.